This note documents a single T cell receptor beta chain sequence. The antigen it recognizes is unknown. There are no base qualities to consult, and no much larger clone falls within one base. The data belong to a study of blood T cell repertoires in COVID-19 (dated by TCRdb to 2018 to 2021). Turning to the overall study: The collaborator samples originated in the United States, Italy and Spain and spanned the acute and convalescent phases of COVID-19. The material from the prospective study consisted of cDNA or gDNA derived from T cells, B-cell-depleted T cells, or PBMCs. Deeply sampled blood TCRbeta repertoires from subjects exposed to, actively infected with, or recovered from COVID-19 were included in the dataset. The repertoires were released in a freely available public database meant as a resource for research on the immune response to SARS-CoV-2. The samples were drawn from two sources: the first 160 participants of the ongoing ImmuneRACE study, and 1,000 to 1,500 subjects contributed by 6 global collaborators. Nearly every sample came with metadata listing a de-identified subject ID, COVID-19 status, age in years and sex. Where HLA class I and class II types were available, the types were taken from metadata supplied by the sample provider, not from assay-based typing. Study-wide findings and limitations: How much clinical and demographic metadata was included differed by source and by participant, and the metadata was provided uncurated.

TCRbeta CDR3 regions were amplified from genomic DNA using the immunoSEQ Assay, a bias-controlled multiplex PCR. As for how the authors treated the data: The number of nucleated cells in each sample was estimated by amplification of reference gene primers within the assay. Sequence reads were collapsed and filtered to measure the absolute abundance of every unique TCRbeta CDR3 rearrangement. For each sample, productive Simpson clonality was calculated as the square root of Simpson's diversity index over productive rearrangements. The source is immuneACCESS, and TCRdb retained only in-frame sequences with V and J called. Part of the clones is not carried over; for the studies checked, unresolved V genes explain less than half of this, and the remainder is unexplained. V, J and clone size were drawn from that table, and D and trimming were deduced from the DNA. The sample data list over 350,000 clones, and about 89% of these were observed just once. Clones ranked in the top ten supply about 4.3% of the sample.

The CDR3 measures 13 amino acids from cysteine to phenylalanine. The read is trimmed to its CDR3 DNA, 39 bases read in frame from base 1. CDR1 and CDR2 are drawn from the germline V gene: KGHSH, LQKENI. V is cut back by 2 bases and J by 11 bases, with 7 bases in the junction unmatched. Each collaborating institution followed its own protocols to collect whole blood in K2EDTA tubes. For TCRbeta analysis, collaborators shipped samples as frozen whole blood, isolated PBMCs, or DNA extracted from either of those sample types. The sequence is built from TRBV18 and TRBJ2-3, with 7 bases in between that match TRBD1. Sequencing input: peripheral blood. The clonotype comes from a woman younger than 45 with acute or convalescent COVID-19. Read as DNA, the sequence is TGTGCCAGCTCACCAAATAACCGGGACAGGCAGTATTTT. The resulting protein is CASSPNNRDRQYF.